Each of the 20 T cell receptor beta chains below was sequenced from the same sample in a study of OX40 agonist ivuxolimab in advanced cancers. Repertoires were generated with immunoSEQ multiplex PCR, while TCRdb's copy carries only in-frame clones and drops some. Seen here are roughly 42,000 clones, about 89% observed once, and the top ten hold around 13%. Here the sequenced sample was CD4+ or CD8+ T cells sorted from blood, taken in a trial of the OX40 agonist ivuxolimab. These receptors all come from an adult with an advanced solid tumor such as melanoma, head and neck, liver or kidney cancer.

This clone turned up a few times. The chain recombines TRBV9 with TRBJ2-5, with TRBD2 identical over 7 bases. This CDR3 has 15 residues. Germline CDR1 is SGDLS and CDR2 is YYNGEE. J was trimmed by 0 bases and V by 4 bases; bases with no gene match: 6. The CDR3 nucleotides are TGTGCCAGCAGCAGGACCGGGACTAACCAAGAGACCCAGTACTTC. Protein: CASSRTGTNQETQYF.

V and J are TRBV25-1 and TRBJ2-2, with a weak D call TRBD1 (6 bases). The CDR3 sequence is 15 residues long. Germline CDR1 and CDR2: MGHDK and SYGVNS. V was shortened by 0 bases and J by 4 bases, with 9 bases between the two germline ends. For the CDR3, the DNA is TGTGCCAGCAGTGAATACACAGGGAGCACCGGGGAGCTGTTTTTT. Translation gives CASSEYTGSTGELFF.

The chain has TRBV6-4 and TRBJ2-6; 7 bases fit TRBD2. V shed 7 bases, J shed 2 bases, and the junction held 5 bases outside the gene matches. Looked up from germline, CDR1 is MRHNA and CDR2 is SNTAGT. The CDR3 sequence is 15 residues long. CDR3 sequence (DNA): TGTGCCAGCACTAGTGGGGGGGCTGGGGCCAACGTCCTGACTTTC. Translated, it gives CASTSGGAGANVLTF.

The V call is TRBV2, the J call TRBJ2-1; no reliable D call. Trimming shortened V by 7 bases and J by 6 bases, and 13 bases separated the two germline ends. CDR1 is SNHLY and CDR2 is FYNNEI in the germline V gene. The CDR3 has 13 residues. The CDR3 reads CASTAVASNEQFF. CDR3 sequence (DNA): TGTGCCAGCACAGCAGTGGCTAGCAATGAGCAGTTCTTC.

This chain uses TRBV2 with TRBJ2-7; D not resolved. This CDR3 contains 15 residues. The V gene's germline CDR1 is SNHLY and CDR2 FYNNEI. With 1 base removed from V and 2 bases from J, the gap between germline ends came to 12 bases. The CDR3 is CASSEDFAAAYEQYF. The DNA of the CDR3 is TGTGCCAGCAGTGAAGATTTCGCGGCAGCCTACGAGCAGTACTTC.

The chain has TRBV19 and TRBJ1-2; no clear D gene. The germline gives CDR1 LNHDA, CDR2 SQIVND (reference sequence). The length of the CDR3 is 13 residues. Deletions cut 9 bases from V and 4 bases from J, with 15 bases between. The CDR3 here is CASSLGPIYGYTF. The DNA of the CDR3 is TGTGCCAGCTCTCTAGGCCCTATCTATGGCTACACCTTC.

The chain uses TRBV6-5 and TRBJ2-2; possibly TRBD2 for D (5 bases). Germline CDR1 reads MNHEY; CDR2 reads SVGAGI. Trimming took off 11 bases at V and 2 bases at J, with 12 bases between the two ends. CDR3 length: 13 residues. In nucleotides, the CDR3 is TGTGCCGTCAGACGGGGTAACACCGGGGAGCTGTTTTTT. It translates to CAVRRGNTGELFF.

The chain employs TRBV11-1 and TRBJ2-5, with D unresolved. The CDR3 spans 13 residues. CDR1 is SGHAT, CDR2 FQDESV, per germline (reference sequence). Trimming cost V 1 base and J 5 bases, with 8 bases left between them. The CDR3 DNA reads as TGTGCCAGCAGCTTAGAATTCCGGGAGACCCAGTACTTC. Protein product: CASSLEFRETQYF.

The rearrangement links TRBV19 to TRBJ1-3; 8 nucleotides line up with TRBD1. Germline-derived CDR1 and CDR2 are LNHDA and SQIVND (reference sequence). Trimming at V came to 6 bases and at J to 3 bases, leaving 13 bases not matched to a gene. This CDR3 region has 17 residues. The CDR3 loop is CASSIPSAGGLGNTIYF. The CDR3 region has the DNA TGTGCCAGTAGCATCCCAAGCGCAGGGGGCCTTGGAAACACCATATATTTT.

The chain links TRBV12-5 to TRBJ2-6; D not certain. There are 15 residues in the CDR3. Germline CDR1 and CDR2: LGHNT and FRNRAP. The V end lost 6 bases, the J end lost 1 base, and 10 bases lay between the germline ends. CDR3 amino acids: CASGDQDSGANVLTF. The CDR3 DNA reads TGTGCTAGTGGCGATCAGGATTCTGGGGCCAACGTCCTGACTTTC.

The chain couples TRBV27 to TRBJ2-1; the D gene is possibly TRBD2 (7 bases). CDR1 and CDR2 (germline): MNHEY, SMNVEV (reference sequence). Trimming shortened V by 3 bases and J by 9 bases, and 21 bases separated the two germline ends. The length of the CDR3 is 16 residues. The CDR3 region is CASSFQGYEAGVEQFF. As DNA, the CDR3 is TGTGCCAGCAGTTTCCAGGGGTACGAGGCGGGGGTTGAGCAGTTCTTC.

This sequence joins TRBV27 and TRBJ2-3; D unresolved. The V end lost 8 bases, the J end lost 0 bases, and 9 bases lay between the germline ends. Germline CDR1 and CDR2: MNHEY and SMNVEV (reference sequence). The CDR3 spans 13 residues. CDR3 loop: CASGYTSTDTQYF. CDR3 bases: TGTGCCAGCGGTTATACTAGCACAGATACGCAGTATTTT.

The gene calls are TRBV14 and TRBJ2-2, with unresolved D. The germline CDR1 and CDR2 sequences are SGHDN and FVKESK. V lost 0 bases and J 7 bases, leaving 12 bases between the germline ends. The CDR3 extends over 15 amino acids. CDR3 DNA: TGTGCCAGCAGCCAAGACGCGACATATGGCGGGGAGCTGTTTTTT. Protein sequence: CASSQDATYGGELFF.

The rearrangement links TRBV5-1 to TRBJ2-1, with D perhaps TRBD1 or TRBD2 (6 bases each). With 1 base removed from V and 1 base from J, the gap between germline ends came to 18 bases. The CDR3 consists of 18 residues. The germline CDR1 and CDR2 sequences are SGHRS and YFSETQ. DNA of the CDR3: TGCGCCAGCAGCTTGTTTCTAGTGGGGGGCAGGTCCTACAATGAGCAGTTCTTC. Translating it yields CASSLFLVGGRSYNEQFF.

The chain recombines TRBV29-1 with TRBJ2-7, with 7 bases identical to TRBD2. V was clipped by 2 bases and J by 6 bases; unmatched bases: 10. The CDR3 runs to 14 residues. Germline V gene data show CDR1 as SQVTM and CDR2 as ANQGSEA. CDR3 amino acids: CSVELPSGGGEQYF. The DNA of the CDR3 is TGCAGCGTTGAACTGCCTAGTGGGGGGGGCGAGCAGTACTTC.

DNA for the CDR3: TGTGCCAGCAGCTTACCGTTCGCCGAATATGGCTACACCTTC. Protein sequence: CASSLPFAEYGYTF. The J gene is TRBJ1-2, the V gene TRBV7-9; no firm D call. CDR1 SEHNR and CDR2 FQNEAQ come from the germline V gene (reference sequence). The CDR3 covers 14 residues. Trimming shortened V by 2 bases and J by 5 bases, and 12 bases separated the two germline ends.

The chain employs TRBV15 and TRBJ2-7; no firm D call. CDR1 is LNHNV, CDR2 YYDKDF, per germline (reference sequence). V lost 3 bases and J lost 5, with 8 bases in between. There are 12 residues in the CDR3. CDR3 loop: CATSSPDHEQYF. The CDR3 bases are TGTGCCACCAGCAGCCCCGACCACGAGCAGTACTTC.

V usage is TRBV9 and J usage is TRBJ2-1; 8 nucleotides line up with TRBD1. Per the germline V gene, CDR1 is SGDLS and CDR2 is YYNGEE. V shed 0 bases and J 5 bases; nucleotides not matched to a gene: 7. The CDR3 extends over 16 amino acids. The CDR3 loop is CASSVEAGGLDNEQFF. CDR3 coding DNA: TGTGCCAGCAGCGTAGAAGCAGGGGGCTTAGACAATGAGCAGTTCTTC.

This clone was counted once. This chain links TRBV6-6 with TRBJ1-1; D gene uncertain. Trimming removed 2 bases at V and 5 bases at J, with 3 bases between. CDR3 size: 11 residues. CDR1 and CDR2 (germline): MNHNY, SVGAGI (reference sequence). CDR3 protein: CASSYGTEAFF. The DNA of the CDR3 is TGTGCCAGCAGTTACGGAACTGAAGCTTTCTTT.

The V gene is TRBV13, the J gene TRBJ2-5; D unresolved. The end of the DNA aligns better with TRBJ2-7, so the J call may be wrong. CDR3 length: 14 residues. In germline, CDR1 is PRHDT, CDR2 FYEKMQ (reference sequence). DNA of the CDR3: TGTGCCAGCAGCTTACGCTGGGGTTTGTACGAGCAGTACTTC. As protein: CASSLRWGLYEQYF.